This TCR beta chain was identified during a study of blood T cells in healthy people across ages. A second PCR, run for about 7 to 11 cycles, used a sample-barcoded 5' primer plus a J-beta primer mix. TCRdb re-analysed the 5' RACE reads in MiXCR, keeping a single row per CDR3 protein. The sample lists around 940,000 distinct CDR3 sequences, 45% to 60% occurring once. Germline assignment: CDR1 SGHDT and CDR2 YYEEEE. Trimming removed 4 bases from V and 2 bases from J, with 22 bases in between. The CDR3 is 18 residues long. The sequenced material came from blood. The chain recombines TRBV5-6 with TRBJ2-4, with TRBD2 as a possible D gene (7 bases). The TCR comes from a woman in her fifties or sixties in good health. The DNA for the CDR3 is TGTGCCAGCAGCCCGGGGGGCGAGGGGGAAAGATCCAAAAACATTCAGTACTTC. Amino acid sequence: CASSPGGEGERSKNIQYF.